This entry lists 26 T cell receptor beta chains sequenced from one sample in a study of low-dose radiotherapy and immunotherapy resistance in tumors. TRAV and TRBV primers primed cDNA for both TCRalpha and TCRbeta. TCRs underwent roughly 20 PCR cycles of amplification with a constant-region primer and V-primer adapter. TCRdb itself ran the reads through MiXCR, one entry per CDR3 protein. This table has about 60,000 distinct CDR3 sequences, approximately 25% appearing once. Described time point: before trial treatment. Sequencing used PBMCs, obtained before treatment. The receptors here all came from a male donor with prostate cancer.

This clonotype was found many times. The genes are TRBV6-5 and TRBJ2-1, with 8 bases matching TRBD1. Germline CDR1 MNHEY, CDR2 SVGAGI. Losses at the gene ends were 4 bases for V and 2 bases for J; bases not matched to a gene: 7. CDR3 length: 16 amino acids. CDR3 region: CASSSRDRSTYNEQFF. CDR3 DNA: TGTGCCAGCAGTTCCCGGGACAGGTCCACCTACAATGAGCAGTTCTTC.

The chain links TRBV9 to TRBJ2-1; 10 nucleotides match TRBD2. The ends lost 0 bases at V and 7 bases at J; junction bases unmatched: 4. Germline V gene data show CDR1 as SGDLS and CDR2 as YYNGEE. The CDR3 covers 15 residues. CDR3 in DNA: TGTGCCAGCAGCGTAGAAACTAGCGGGAATAATGAGCAGTTCTTC. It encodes CASSVETSGNNEQFF. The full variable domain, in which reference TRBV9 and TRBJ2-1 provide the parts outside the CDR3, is DSGVTQTPKHLITATGQRVTLRCSPRSGDLSVYWYQQSLDQGLQFLIQYYNGEERAKGNILERFSAQQFPDLHSELNLSSLELGDSALYFCASSVETSGNNEQFFGPGTRLTVL.

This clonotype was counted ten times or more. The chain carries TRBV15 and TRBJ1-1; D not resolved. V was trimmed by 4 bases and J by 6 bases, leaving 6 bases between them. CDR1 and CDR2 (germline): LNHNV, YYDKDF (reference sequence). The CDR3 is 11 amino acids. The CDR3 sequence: CATSNKAEAFF. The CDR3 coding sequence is TGTGCCACCAGCAACAAAGCTGAAGCTTTCTTT.

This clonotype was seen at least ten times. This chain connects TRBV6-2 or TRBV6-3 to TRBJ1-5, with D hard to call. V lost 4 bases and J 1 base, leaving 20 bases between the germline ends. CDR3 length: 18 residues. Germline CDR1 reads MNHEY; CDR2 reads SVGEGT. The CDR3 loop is CASSLRESRVGSNQPQHF. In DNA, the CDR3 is TGTGCCAGCAGTTTGCGTGAGTCAAGGGTCGGGAGCAATCAGCCCCAGCATTTT.

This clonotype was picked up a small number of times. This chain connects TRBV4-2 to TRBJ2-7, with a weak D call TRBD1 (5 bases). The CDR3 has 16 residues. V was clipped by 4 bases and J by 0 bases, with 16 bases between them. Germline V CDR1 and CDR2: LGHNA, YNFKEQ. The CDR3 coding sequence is TGTGCCAGCAGCCTTTGGGGCAGGAAAGGCTCCTACGAGCAGTACTTC. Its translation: CASSLWGRKGSYEQYF.

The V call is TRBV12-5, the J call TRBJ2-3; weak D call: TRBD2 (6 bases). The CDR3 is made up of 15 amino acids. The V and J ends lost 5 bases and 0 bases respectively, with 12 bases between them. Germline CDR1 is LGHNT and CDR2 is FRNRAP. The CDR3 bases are TGTGCTAGTGGTCTCATCGGGGGTAGCACAGATACGCAGTATTTT. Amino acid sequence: CASGLIGGSTDTQYF.

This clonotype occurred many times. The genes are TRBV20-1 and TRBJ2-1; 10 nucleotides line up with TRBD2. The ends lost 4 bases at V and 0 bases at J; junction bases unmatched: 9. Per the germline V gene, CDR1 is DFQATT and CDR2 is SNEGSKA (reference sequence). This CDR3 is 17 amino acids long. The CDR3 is CSANTASGGTSYNEQFF. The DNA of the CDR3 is TGCAGTGCTAATACCGCTAGCGGGGGTACCTCCTACAATGAGCAGTTCTTC.

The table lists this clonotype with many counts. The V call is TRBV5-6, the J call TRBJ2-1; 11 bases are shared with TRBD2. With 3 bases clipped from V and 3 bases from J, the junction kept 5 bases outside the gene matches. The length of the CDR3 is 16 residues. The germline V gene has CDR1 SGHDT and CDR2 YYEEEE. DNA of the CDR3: TGTGCCAGCAGCTGGATAGCGGGAGGGGACTACAATGAGCAGTTCTTC. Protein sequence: CASSWIAGGDYNEQFF.

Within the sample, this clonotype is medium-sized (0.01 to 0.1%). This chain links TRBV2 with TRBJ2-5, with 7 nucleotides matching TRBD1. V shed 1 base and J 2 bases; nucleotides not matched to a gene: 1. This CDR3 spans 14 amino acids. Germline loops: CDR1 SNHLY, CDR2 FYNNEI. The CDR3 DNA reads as TGTGCCAGCAGTGAAGTCAGGGGGCAAGAGACCCAGTACTTC. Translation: CASSEVRGQETQYF.

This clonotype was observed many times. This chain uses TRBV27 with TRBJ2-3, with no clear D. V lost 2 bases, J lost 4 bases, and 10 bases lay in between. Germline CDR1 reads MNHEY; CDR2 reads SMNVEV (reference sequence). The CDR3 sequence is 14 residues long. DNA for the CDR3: TGTGCCAGCAGTTTAGGGTATGCATCAGATACGCAGTATTTT. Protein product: CASSLGYASDTQYF.

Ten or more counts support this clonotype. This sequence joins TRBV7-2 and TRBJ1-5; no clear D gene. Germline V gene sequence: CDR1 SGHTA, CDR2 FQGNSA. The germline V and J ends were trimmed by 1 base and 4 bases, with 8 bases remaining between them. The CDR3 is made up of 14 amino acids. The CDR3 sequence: CASSLESGNQPQHF. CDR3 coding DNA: TGTGCCAGCAGCTTAGAAAGTGGAAATCAGCCCCAGCATTTT.

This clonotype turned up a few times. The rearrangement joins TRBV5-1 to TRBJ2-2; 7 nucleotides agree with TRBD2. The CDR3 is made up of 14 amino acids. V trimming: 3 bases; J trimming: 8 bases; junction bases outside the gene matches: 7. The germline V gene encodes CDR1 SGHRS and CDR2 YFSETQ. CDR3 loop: CASSSTLARGELFF. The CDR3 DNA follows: TGCGCCAGCAGCTCCACACTAGCGAGGGGGGAGCTGTTTTTT.

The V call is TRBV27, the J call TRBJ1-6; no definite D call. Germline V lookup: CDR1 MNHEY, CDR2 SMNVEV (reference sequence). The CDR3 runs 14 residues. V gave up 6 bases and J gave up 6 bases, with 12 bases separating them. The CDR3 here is CASSKYPPNSPLHF. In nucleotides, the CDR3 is TGTGCCAGCAGCAAATATCCCCCTAATTCACCCCTCCACTTT.

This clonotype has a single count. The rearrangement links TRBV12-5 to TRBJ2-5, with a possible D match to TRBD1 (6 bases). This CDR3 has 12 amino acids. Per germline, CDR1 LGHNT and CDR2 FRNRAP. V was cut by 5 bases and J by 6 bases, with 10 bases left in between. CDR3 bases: TGTGCTAGTGGTGTGGACAGACAGACCCAGTACTTC. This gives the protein CASGVDRQTQYF.

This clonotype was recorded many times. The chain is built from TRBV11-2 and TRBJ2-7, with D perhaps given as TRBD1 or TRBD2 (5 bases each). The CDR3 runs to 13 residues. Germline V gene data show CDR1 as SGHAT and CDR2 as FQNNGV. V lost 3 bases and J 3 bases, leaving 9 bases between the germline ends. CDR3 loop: CASSLTGLYEQYF. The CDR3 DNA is TGTGCCAGCAGCTTGACGGGGCTCTACGAGCAGTACTTC.

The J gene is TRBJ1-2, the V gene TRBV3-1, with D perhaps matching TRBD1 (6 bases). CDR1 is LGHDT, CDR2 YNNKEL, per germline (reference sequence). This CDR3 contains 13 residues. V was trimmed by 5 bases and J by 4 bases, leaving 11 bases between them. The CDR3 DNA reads TGTGCCAGCAGCATAGGACAGCGCTATGGCTACACCTTC. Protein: CASSIGQRYGYTF.

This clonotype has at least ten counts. The CDR3 region is CASSPDLATGGTDTQYF. In DNA, the CDR3 is TGTGCCAGTAGCCCCGATCTAGCGACCGGCGGCACAGATACGCAGTATTTT. The chain joins TRBV19 to TRBJ2-3; a weak D match, TRBD2 (6 bases). The CDR3 has 17 residues. The germline V gene encodes CDR1 LNHDA and CDR2 SQIVND (reference sequence). Trimming removed 6 bases at V and 1 base at J, with 20 bases between. The complete variable domain, with remaining parts taken from reference TRBV19 and TRBJ2-3, reads DGGITQSPKYLFRKEGQNVTLSCEQNLNHDAMYWYRQDPGQGLRLIYYSQIVNDFQKGDIAEGYSVSREKKESFPLTVTSAQKNPTAFYLCASSPDLATGGTDTQYFGPGTRLTVL.

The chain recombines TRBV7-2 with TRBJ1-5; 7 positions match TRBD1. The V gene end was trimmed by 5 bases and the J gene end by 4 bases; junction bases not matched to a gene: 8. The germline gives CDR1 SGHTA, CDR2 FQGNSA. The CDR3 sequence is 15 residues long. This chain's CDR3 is CASSASGTANQPQHF. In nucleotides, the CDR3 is TGTGCCAGCAGCGCCTCCGGGACAGCAAATCAGCCCCAGCATTTT.

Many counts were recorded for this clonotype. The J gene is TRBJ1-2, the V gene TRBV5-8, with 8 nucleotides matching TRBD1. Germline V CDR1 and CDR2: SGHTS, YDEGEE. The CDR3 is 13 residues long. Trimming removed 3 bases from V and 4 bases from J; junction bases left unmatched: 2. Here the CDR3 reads CASSSDRGYGYTF. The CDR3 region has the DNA TGTGCCAGCAGCTCCGACAGGGGCTATGGCTACACCTTC.

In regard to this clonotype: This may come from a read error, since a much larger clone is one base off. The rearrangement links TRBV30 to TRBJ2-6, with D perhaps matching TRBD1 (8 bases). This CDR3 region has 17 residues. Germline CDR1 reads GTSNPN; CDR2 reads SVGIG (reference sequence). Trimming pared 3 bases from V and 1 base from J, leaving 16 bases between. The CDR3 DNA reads TGTGCCTGGAGAGTAGGACAGGGAGGGTCTGGGGCCAACGTCCTGACTTTC. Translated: CAWRVGQGGSGANVLTF.

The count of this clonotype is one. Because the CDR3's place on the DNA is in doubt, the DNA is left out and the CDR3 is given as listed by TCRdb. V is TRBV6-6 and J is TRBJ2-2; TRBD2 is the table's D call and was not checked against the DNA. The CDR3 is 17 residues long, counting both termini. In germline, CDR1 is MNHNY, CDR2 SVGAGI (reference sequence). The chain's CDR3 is CASTTPSVNTGELFFFF.

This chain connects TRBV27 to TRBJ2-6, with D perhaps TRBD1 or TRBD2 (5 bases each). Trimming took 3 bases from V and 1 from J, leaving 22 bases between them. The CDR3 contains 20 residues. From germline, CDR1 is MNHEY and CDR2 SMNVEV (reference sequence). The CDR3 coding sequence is TGTGCCAGCAGTTTTCGACTCGGGGCTAGCTTCGATTCTGGGGCCAACGTCCTGACTTTC. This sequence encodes CASSFRLGASFDSGANVLTF.

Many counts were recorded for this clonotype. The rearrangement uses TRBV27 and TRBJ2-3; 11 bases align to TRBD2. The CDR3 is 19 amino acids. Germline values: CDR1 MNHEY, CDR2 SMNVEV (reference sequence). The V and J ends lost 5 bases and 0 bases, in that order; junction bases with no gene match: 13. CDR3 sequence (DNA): TGTGCCAGCAGTCGACTAGCGGGGAGTTTGGGGGCTAGCACAGATACGCAGTATTTT. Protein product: CASSRLAGSLGASTDTQYF.

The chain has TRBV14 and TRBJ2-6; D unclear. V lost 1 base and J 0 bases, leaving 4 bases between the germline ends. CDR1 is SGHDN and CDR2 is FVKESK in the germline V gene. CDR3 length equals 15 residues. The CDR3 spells CASSQARSGANVLTF. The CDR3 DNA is TGTGCCAGCAGCCAAGCGCGCTCTGGGGCCAACGTCCTGACTTTC.

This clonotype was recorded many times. CDR3 DNA sequence: TGCAATAAAGTCGGGGAGCTGTTTTTT. Protein: CNKVGELFF. This chain joins TRBV20-1 and TRBJ2-2, with D unresolved. CDR1 and CDR2 (germline): DFQATT, SNEGSKA (reference sequence). This CDR3 is built from 9 residues.

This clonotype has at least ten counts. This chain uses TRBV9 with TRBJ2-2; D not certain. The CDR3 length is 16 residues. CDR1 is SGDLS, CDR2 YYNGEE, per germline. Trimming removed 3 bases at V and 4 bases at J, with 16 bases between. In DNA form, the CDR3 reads TGTGCCAGCAGCGCTCTCTGGGCTCTTTCCACCGGGGAGCTGTTTTTT. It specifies CASSALWALSTGELFF. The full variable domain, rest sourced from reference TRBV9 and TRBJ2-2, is DSGVTQTPKHLITATGQRVTLRCSPRSGDLSVYWYQQSLDQGLQFLIQYYNGEERAKGNILERFSAQQFPDLHSELNLSSLELGDSALYFCASSALWALSTGELFFGEGSRLTVL.